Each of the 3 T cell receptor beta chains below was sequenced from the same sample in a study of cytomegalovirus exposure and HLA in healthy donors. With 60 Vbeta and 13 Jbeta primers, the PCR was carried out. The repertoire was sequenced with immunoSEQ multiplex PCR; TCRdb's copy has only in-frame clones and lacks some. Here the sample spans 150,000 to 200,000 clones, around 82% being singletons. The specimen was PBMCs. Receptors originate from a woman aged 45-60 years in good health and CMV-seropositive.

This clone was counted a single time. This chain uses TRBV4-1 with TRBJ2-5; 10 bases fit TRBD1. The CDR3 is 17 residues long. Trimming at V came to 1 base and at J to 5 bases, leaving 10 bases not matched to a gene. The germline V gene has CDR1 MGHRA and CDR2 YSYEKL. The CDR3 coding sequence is TGCGCCAGCAGCCAAGGAGAGACAGGGGGCGGGGTGGAGACCCAGTACTTC. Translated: CASSQGETGGGVETQYF.

Here the CDR3 DNA reads TGTGCCAGCAGCTTCCGGACAGGAGCAGGCAATCAGCCCCAGCATTTT. Translated: CASSFRTGAGNQPQHF. The chain combines TRBV5-6 with TRBJ1-5, with 7 bases fitting TRBD1. The CDR3 is 16 residues long. Germline assignment: CDR1 SGHDT and CDR2 YYEEEE. The J segment lost 2 bases and the V segment lost 2 bases, leaving 7 bases of the junction unmatched. Looking up the rest from reference TRBV5-6 and TRBJ1-5 gives the full variable domain: DAGVTQSPTHLIKTRGQQVTLRCSPKSGHDTVSWYQQALGQGPQFIFQYYEEEERQRGNFPDRFSGHQFPNYSSELNVNALLLGDSALYLCASSFRTGAGNQPQHFGDGTRLSIL.

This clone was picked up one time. The CDR3 loop reads CASSGGGGTYEQYF. CDR3 DNA sequence: TGTGCCAGCAGTGGAGGGGGCGGAACCTACGAGCAGTACTTC. The chain employs TRBV6-1 and TRBJ2-7; 7 bases map to TRBD1. V was pared by 4 bases and J by 2 bases, with 5 bases of the junction left unmatched. The CDR3 sequence is 14 residues long. Germline CDR1 and CDR2: MNHNS and SASEGT.